What follows is one T cell receptor (beta chain) and its context. Its antigen is undetermined. This CDR3 spans 14 amino acids. V shed 3 bases and J shed 6 bases, with 15 bases lying between them. The germline gives CDR1 SGHAT, CDR2 FQNNGV. The sample belongs to a study of cytomegalovirus exposure and HLA in healthy donors. The PCR employed 60 Vbeta primers together with 13 Jbeta primers. The assay was immunoSEQ multiplex PCR, and TCRdb's table has in-frame clones only and misses some. The sample holds about 130,000 clones; 75% to 85% are singletons and the top ten take around 3%. Findings and caveats of the study: Available immune exposure information covered CMV serostatus only. A classifier reportedly called cytomegalovirus status with high sensitivity and specificity.

The origin of this receptor is a woman aged 18-29 years in good health and CMV-seropositive. This sequence joins TRBV11-2 and TRBJ2-7; the D gene is possibly TRBD1 (6 bases). The specimen was PBMCs. CDR3 nucleotide sequence: TGTGCCAGCAGCTTCGCCACCGGGACACCCGAGCAGTACTTC. It codes for CASSFATGTPEQYF.